These 25 T cell receptor beta chains originate from one sample sequenced in a study of T-cell memory formation after mild COVID-19. TCRdb used MiXCR to reprocess the 5' RACE reads, holding one entry per CDR3 protein. The data hold roughly 310,000 distinct CDR3 sequences, with more than 15% observed a single time. The sequenced material came from PBMCs or a T cell subset sorted from them (not recorded which). The receptors stem from a man aged 18 to 30 who had mild COVID-19 (a few samples of this study predate the infection). Cell type and time point are not known.

There are many counts of this clonotype. J is TRBJ1-5 and V is TRBV7-6; the D gene is possibly TRBD1 (6 bases). CDR3 length equals 15 residues. Looked up from germline, CDR1 is SGHVS and CDR2 is FNYEAQ. The V gene lost 2 bases and the J gene lost 3 bases, with 11 bases spanning the gap. This chain's CDR3 is CASSLQSGVNQPQHF. CDR3 nucleotides: TGTGCCAGCAGCTTACAATCAGGGGTCAATCAGCCCCAGCATTTT.

The chain employs TRBV18 and TRBJ1-1; 11 positions agree with TRBD1. The germline V gene has CDR1 KGHSH and CDR2 LQKENI. The CDR3 is 17 residues long. V dropped 3 bases and J dropped 1; count of bases not matched to a gene: 7. CDR3 loop: CASSPLGQGAQNTEAFF. The CDR3 DNA is TGTGCCAGCTCACCCCTCGGACAGGGGGCACAGAACACTGAAGCTTTCTTT. Together with reference TRBV18 and TRBJ1-1, the CDR3 gives the full variable domain: NAGVMQNPRHLVRRRGQEARLRCSPMKGHSHVYWYRQLPEEGLKFMVYLQKENIIDESGMPKERFSAEFPKEGPSILRIQQVVRGDSAAYFCASSPLGQGAQNTEAFFGQGTRLTVV.

This clonotype has a handful of counts. This chain uses TRBV15 with TRBJ1-6; 8 bases fit TRBD1. V shed 0 bases and J 9 bases; nucleotides not matched to a gene: 7. Germline V gene lookup returns CDR1 LNHNV and CDR2 YYDKDF (reference sequence). This CDR3 has 16 residues. CDR3 protein: CATSRDLGTGFSPLHF. The CDR3 DNA reads TGTGCCACCAGCAGAGATCTTGGGACAGGATTTTCACCCCTCCACTTT. The full variable domain, its missing parts supplied by reference TRBV15 and TRBJ1-6, is DAMVIQNPRYQVTQFGKPVTLSCSQTLNHNVMYWYQQKSSQAPKLLFHYYDKDFNNEADTPDNFQSRRPNTSFCFLDIRSPGLGDTAMYLCATSRDLGTGFSPLHFGNGTRLTVT.

This clonotype was observed a few times. The V and J genes are TRBV13 and TRBJ2-7; 7 bases are shared with TRBD1. Germline V gives CDR1 PRHDT, CDR2 FYEKMQ (reference sequence). There are 14 residues in the CDR3. J was trimmed by 4 bases and V by 5 bases; bases with no gene match: 8. The CDR3 nucleotides are TGTGCCAGCAGCCCCAGACAGGGTGGGTACGAGCAGTACGTC. This sequence encodes CASSPRQGGYEQYV.

This clonotype was seen ten or more times. The chain carries TRBV7-2 and TRBJ1-5; D ambiguous. CDR3 length: 17 residues. V shed 1 base and J shed 6 bases, with 19 bases lying between them. Germline V gene data show CDR1 as SGHTA and CDR2 as FQGNSA. The CDR3 DNA reads TGTGCCAGCAGCTTAGGGGTGGGTCCCTGGTCAGGTCAGCCCCAGCATTTT. The encoded protein is CASSLGVGPWSGQPQHF.

The V call is TRBV7-9, the J call TRBJ1-2, with 7 bases fitting TRBD1. V lost 5 bases to trimming and J lost 4 bases; unmatched junction nucleotides: 7. Looked up from germline, CDR1 is SEHNR and CDR2 is FQNEAQ (reference sequence). The CDR3 runs 14 residues. The CDR3 spells CASSRGTAGYGYTF. The DNA of the CDR3 is TGTGCCAGCAGCAGGGGGACAGCCGGCTATGGCTACACCTTC. The whole variable domain, filled in from reference TRBV7-9 and TRBJ1-2, reads DTGVSQNPRHKITKRGQNVTFRCDPISEHNRLYWYRQTLGQGPEFLTYFQNEAQLEKSRLLSDRFSAERPKGSFSTLEIQRTEQGDSAMYLCASSRGTAGYGYTFGSGTRLTVV.

This clonotype showed up just a few times. CDR3 in amino acids: CAWRQAGRETQYF. CDR3 DNA sequence: TGTGCCTGGAGGCAGGCGGGTAGGGAGACCCAGTACTTC. The chain carries TRBV30 and TRBJ2-5; maybe TRBD2 (5 bases). The CDR3 loop spans 13 amino acids. The germline CDR1 and CDR2 sequences are GTSNPN and SVGIG (reference sequence). V gave up 3 bases and J gave up 5 bases, with 13 bases separating them.

The chain recombines TRBV10-2 with TRBJ1-1; D unresolved. Germline lookup yields CDR1 WSHSY and CDR2 SAAADI. Trimming took 0 bases from V and 0 from J, leaving 8 bases between them. There are 15 residues in the CDR3. The CDR3 DNA reads TGCGCCAGCAGTGAGTCGGAGATTATGAACACTGAAGCTTTCTTT. Residues: CASSESEIMNTEAFF.

This clonotype was counted many times. The chain carries TRBV7-2 and TRBJ2-7, with 11 positions matching TRBD2. The CDR3 is 15 residues long. With 5 bases clipped from V and 4 bases from J, the junction kept 7 bases outside the gene matches. From germline, CDR1 is SGHTA and CDR2 FQGNSA. DNA of the CDR3: TGTGCCAGCAGCCGTACTAGCGGGGGAGGATACGAGCAGTACGTC. Translating it yields CASSRTSGGGYEQYV.

This clonotype was counted only a few times. The V and J genes are TRBV7-2 and TRBJ2-4; 9 bases agree with TRBD2. CDR1 and CDR2 from the germline V gene are SGHTA and FQGNSA. There are 15 residues in the CDR3. V shed 3 bases and J 6 bases; nucleotides not matched to a gene: 6. CDR3 DNA sequence: TGTGCCAGCAGCTTGAATGGCGGGGGGGCAAACATTCAGTACTTC. Translating gives CASSLNGGGANIQYF.

This clonotype occurred a few times. The chain combines TRBV7-9 with TRBJ2-5; no clear D gene. V was cut by 0 bases and J by 2 bases, with 10 bases left in between. Germline loops: CDR1 SEHNR, CDR2 FQNEAQ (reference sequence). The CDR3 contains 15 residues. CDR3 residues: CASSLARQKQETQYF. The CDR3 nucleotides read TGTGCCAGCAGCTTAGCGAGGCAGAAACAAGAGACCCAGTACTTC.

This clonotype came up a few times. For the CDR3, the DNA is TGTGCCAGCAGTTTGTATGACTCTCCCGCTGGGACAGGATTTAATGAAAAACTGTTTTTT. This gives the protein CASSLYDSPAGTGFNEKLFF. V usage is TRBV12-3 or TRBV12-4 and J usage is TRBJ1-4; 8 bases align to TRBD1. With V trimmed by 3 bases and J by 4 bases, 19 bases remained unmatched. The CDR3 has 20 residues.

This clonotype showed up many times. This sequence joins TRBV5-1 and TRBJ1-4, with a weak D call TRBD1 (5 bases). V was trimmed by 3 bases and J by 1 base, leaving 7 bases between them. The CDR3 has 14 amino acids. Per the germline V gene, CDR1 is SGHRS and CDR2 is YFSETQ. CDR3 DNA: TGCGCCAGCAGCTCGGACATAACTAATGAAAAACTGTTTTTT. Translation gives CASSSDITNEKLFF.

The V call is TRBV7-2, the J call TRBJ2-3; 9 nucleotides line up with TRBD2. Germline V CDR1 and CDR2: SGHTA, FQGNSA. V was clipped by 4 bases and J by 5 bases; unmatched bases: 7. The CDR3 consists of 15 residues. The chain's CDR3 is CASSSRASGIDTQYF. The CDR3 coding sequence is TGTGCCAGCAGCTCACGGGCTAGCGGGATAGATACGCAGTATTTT.

This clonotype appeared a few times. The chain uses TRBV20-1 and TRBJ2-7; 7 nucleotides align to TRBD2. The CDR3 runs 14 residues. Unmatched junction bases numbered 2, after V lost 0 bases and J lost 0 bases. The germline gives CDR1 DFQATT, CDR2 SNEGSKA (reference sequence). CDR3 coding DNA: TGCAGTGCTAGAGAGGCGGGGGTCTCCTACGAGCAGTACTTC. It is translated as CSAREAGVSYEQYF.

This sequence joins TRBV12-3 or TRBV12-4 and TRBJ2-3; 9 nucleotides align to TRBD1. V lost 3 bases and J lost 7; bases outside the gene matches: 8. This CDR3 region has 15 residues. This chain's CDR3 is CASSFFGDRANTQYF. CDR3 in DNA: TGTGCCAGCAGTTTTTTCGGGGACAGGGCAAATACGCAGTATTTT.

The chain has TRBV7-9 and TRBJ1-5; no clear D gene. Looked up from germline, CDR1 is SEHNR and CDR2 is FQNEAQ (reference sequence). The CDR3 is 20 amino acids. V shed 1 base and J shed 1 base, with 23 bases lying between them. CDR3 nucleotide sequence: TGTGCCAGCAGCTTAGTGTCCGACATTCGAGGCCCCTTAAGCAATCAGCCCCAGCATTTT. Translating it yields CASSLVSDIRGPLSNQPQHF.

The rearrangement uses TRBV6-1 and TRBJ2-1; 12 bases are a match to TRBD2. Germline V gives CDR1 MNHNS, CDR2 SASEGT. V lost 8 bases to trimming and J lost 11 bases; unmatched junction nucleotides: 7. CDR3 length: 13 amino acids. CDR3 bases: TGTGCCAGCGTGCCTAGCGGGGGGGATAAGCAGTTCTTC. The encoded protein is CASVPSGGDKQFF.

In its sample, this clonotype was seen a few times. The chain has TRBV6-5 and TRBJ1-2; the D gene is possibly TRBD1 (6 bases). Trimming took 7 bases from V and 10 from J, leaving 19 bases between them. The length of the CDR3 is 13 residues. The germline CDR1 and CDR2 sequences are MNHEY and SVGAGI. The DNA for the CDR3 is TGTGCCAGCACCCGAGGACAGAGGCGAGACTACACCTTC. Translated, it gives CASTRGQRRDYTF.

Only one count was recorded for this clonotype. This rearrangement joins TRBV24-1 to TRBJ2-1; D not certain. CDR1 and CDR2 (germline): KGHDR, SFDVKD. Trimming removed 10 bases at V and 8 bases at J, with 11 bases between. The CDR3 spans 11 residues. CDR3 sequence (DNA): TGTGCCACTTCGAGTTCTCATGAGCAGTTCTTC. This codes for CATSSSHEQFF.

The table lists this clonotype with a few counts. The genes are TRBV4-1 and TRBJ1-5, with D hard to call. Between the trimmed V and J ends, which lost 0 bases and 3 bases, there was a span of 12 bases. CDR1 and CDR2 (germline): MGHRA, YSYEKL. The CDR3 totals 16 residues. CDR3 in amino acids: CASSQEHRGANQPQHF. Written as DNA, the CDR3 is TGCGCCAGCAGCCAAGAACACCGCGGCGCCAATCAGCCCCAGCATTTT.

There are many counts of this clonotype. V and J are TRBV12-3 or TRBV12-4 and TRBJ2-1, with 11 nucleotides matching TRBD2. The V gene end was trimmed by 2 bases and the J gene end by 4 bases; junction bases not matched to a gene: 1. This CDR3 is built from 15 residues. In nucleotides, the CDR3 is TGTGCCAGCAGTTTACGGACTAGCGGGTACAATGAGCAGTTCTTC. Protein sequence: CASSLRTSGYNEQFF.

This chain connects TRBV24-1 to TRBJ1-2; no definite D call. Germline V gene data show CDR1 as KGHDR and CDR2 as SFDVKD. V dropped 9 bases and J dropped 6 bases, with 10 bases sitting between them. This CDR3 has 11 residues. CDR3 region: CATQPGDGYTF. The CDR3 DNA sequence: TGTGCCACCCAACCTGGAGATGGCTACACCTTC.

CDR3 DNA: TGCGCCAGCAGCTCCCTGGGATGGGGGACTGAAGCTTTCTTT. Translated: CASSSLGWGTEAFF. The chain is built from TRBV5-1 and TRBJ1-1, with D perhaps matching TRBD1 (5 bases). Trimming stripped 3 bases from V and 5 bases from J, with 14 bases between. Germline V CDR1 and CDR2: SGHRS, YFSETQ. The CDR3 extends over 14 amino acids.

The rearrangement joins TRBV7-2 to TRBJ1-4, with 7 nucleotides matching TRBD1. V shed 1 base and J 7 bases; nucleotides not matched to a gene: 3. Germline V gene sequence: CDR1 SGHTA, CDR2 FQGNSA. There are 14 residues in the CDR3. The DNA of the CDR3 is TGTGCCAGCAGCTTAGTGGGACAGCCTGAAAAACTGTTTTTT. It specifies CASSLVGQPEKLFF.